These T cell receptor beta chains were read from a single sample in a study of T cell clonotyping in hematopoietic cell transplantation. TCRdb's table, derived via immunoSEQ multiplex PCR, lists solely in-frame clones and lacks some. The table records some 35,000 clones, roughly 94% of them present only once. The specimen was peripheral blood mononuclear cells, collected before stem cell transplant. These receptors were taken from a man aged 40-50 years with chronic myeloid leukemia. Some clones in this sample may be carry-over from other donors' samples. Each CDR3 is given with its conserved first and last residue. Each record gives: clone size, J gene, D gene, V gene, CDR3 DNA, CDR3 protein. A D gene is named only where the DNA matches it firmly. Clone size is not always given. Where it is, it says once, few, many or a class for expanded clones.

>NA|TRBJ2-3|TRBD2|TRBV9
TGTGCCAGCAGCGGCGGGACTACTAGCACAGATACGCAGTATTTT
CASSGGTTSTDTQYF
>NA|TRBJ1-2|NA|TRBV11-3
TGTGCCAGCAGTTCTGAGATGGGTGGCTACACCTTC
CASSSEMGGYTF
>once|TRBJ2-2|NA|TRBV7-2
TGTGCCAGCAGCTTAGAGGGAGCCGGGGAGCTGTTTTTT
CASSLEGAGELFF
>NA|TRBJ1-5|NA|TRBV4-3
TGCGCCAGCAGCCAAGATAGGTCGGGGCAGCCCCAGCATTTT
CASSQDRSGQPQHF
>NA|TRBJ1-1|NA|TRBV30
TGTGCCTGGCGCAGGGGAGGGGACACTGAAGCTTTCTTT
CAWRRGGDTEAFF
>NA|TRBJ1-6|NA|TRBV9
TGTGCCAGCAGCACGACAGGCCGTGGGGCCCTCCACTTT
CASSTTGRGALHF
>NA|TRBJ2-2|NA|TRBV2
TGTGCCAGCAGCCCCCTGGGGGAGTTCACCGGGGAGCTGTTTTTT
CASSPLGEFTGELFF
>NA|TRBJ2-3|TRBD1|TRBV2
TGTGCCAGCACCCGGGACAGAAGCACAGATACGCAGTATTTT
CASTRDRSTDTQYF
>NA|TRBJ1-2|NA|TRBV4-3
TGCGCCAGCAGCCAAGTAGGCAAGGAATGGGGGGGCTACACCTTC
CASSQVGKEWGGYTF
>NA|TRBJ2-1|TRBD2|TRBV5-6
TGTGCCAGCAGCTACCCGGCGGGGGGTGAGCAGTTCTTC
CASSYPAGGEQFF
>NA|TRBJ2-7|TRBD2|TRBV9
TGTGCCAGCAGCCCTCCTAGCGGGGGGGCCCACGAGCAGTACTTC
CASSPPSGGAHEQYF
>NA|TRBJ2-2|NA|TRBV6-6
TGTGCCAGCAGTTACTCGACAGATCCGAACACCGGGGAGCTGTTTTTT
CASSYSTDPNTGELFF
>NA|TRBJ2-5|TRBD2|TRBV4-1
TGCGCCAGCAGCCAAGATCGGACTAGCGGGGCGCTCCAAGAGACCCAGTACTTC
CASSQDRTSGALQETQYF
>NA|TRBJ1-1|TRBD1|TRBV2
TGTGCCAGCAGTGAGGACAGGGGCCCTGAAGCTTTCTTT
CASSEDRGPEAFF
>NA|TRBJ2-3|NA|TRBV7-3
TGTGCCAGCAGCTCCGGACCCGAAGTGGGAGATACGCAGTATTTT
CASSSGPEVGDTQYF
>NA|TRBJ2-5|NA|TRBV11-2
TGTGCCAGCAGCTTCCACCCCCAAGAGACCCAGTACTTC
CASSFHPQETQYF
>NA|TRBJ2-3|NA|TRBV9
TGTGCCAGCAGCGTAGATATCACAGATACGCAGTATTTT
CASSVDITDTQYF
>NA|TRBJ1-5|NA|TRBV4-1
TGCGCCAGCAGCCAAGAGGTGCAGGAGAGGCAGCCCCAGCATTTT
CASSQEVQERQPQHF
>NA|TRBJ1-1|NA|TRBV7-9
TGTGCCAGCAGCTTACAAACTGAAGCTTTCTTT
CASSLQTEAFF
>NA|TRBJ2-3|NA|TRBV19
TGTGCCAGTAGCCCTCTCAGACAGCTTAGCACAGATACGCAGTATTTT
CASSPLRQLSTDTQYF
>NA|TRBJ1-6|NA|TRBV5-1
TGCGCCAGCAGCTTGAACGGGGGGAATTCACCCCTCCACTTT
CASSLNGGNSPLHF
>NA|TRBJ1-6|TRBD1|TRBV7-6
TGTGCCAGCAGCCAGGGGGTGTATAATTCACCCCTCCACTTT
CASSQGVYNSPLHF